This entry is about one T cell receptor (beta chain). These data are taken from a study of T cell responses to AZD1222 COVID-19 vaccine. The junction had 14 bases not matched to a gene; V was cut back by 6 bases and J by 0 bases. Looked up from germline, CDR1 is MNHEY and CDR2 is SVGEGT. The CDR3 sequence is 17 residues long. Clones were sequenced by immunoSEQ multiplex PCR, and TCRdb holds only the in-frame ones, with some missing. The sample lists tens of thousands of clones, roughly 89% seen once, with roughly 5.1% in the top ten. This TCR came from an adult who received the AZD1222 COVID-19 vaccine. The J gene is TRBJ2-7, the V gene TRBV6-2 or TRBV6-3, with TRBD2 identical over 7 bases. The sequencing used peripheral blood, collected 28 days after the second AZD1222 dose. CDR3 nucleotide sequence: TGTGCCAGCAGCCACGGCCGGGGGGTCGGACGCTCCTACGAGCAGTACTTC. Translation: CASSHGRGVGRSYEQYF.